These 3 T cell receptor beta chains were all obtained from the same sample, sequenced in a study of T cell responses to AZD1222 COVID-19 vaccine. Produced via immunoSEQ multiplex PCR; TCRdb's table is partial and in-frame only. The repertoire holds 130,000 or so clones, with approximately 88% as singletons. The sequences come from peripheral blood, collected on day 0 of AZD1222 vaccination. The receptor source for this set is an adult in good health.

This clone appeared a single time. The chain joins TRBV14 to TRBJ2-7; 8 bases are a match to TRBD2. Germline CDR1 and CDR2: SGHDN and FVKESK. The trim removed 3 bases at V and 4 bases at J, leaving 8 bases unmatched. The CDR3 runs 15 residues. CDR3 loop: CASSQALSGSYEQYF. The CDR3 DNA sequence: TGTGCCAGCAGCCAGGCCCTCAGCGGGAGTTACGAGCAGTACTTC.

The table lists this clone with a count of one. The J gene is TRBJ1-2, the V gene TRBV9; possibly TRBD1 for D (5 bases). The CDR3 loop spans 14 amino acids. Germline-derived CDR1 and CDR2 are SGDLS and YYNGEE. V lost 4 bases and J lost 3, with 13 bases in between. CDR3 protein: CASSPGGGHYGYTF. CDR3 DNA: TGTGCCAGCAGCCCGGGGGGAGGGCACTATGGCTACACCTTC.

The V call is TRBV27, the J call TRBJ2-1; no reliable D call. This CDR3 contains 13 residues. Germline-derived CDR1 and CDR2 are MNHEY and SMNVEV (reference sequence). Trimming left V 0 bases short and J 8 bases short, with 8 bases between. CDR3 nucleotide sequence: TGTGCCAGCAGTTTATCTGGGCGGTATGAGCAGTTCTTC. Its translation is CASSLSGRYEQFF.